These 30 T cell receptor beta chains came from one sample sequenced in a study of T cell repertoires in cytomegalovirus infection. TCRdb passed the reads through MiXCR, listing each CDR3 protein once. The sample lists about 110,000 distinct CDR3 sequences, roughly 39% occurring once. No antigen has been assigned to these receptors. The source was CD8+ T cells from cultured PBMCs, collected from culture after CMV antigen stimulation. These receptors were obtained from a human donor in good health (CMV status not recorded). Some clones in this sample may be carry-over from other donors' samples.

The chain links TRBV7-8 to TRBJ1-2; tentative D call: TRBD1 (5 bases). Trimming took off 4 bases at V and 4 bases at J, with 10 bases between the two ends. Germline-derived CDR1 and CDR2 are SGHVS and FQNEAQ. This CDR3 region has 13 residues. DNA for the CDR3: TGTGCCAGCAGCTGGGGCCAGGCCTATGGCTACACCTTC. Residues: CASSWGQAYGYTF.

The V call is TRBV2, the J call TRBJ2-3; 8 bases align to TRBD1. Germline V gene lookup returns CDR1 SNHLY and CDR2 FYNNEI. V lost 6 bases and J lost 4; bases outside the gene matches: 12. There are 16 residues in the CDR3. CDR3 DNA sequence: TGTGCCAGCAGCCTTCAGGGGGCAGGGGGCGCAGATACGCAGTATTTT. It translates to CASSLQGAGGADTQYF.

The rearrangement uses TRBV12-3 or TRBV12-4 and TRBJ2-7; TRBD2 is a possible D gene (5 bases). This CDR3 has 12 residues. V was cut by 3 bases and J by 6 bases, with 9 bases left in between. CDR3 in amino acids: CASSLRAGEQYF. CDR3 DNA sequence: TGTGCCAGCAGTTTGAGGGCGGGCGAGCAGTACTTC.

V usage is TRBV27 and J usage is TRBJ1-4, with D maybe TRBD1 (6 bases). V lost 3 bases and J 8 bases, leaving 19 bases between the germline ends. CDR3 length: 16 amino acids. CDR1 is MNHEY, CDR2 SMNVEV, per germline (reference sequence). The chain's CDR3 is CASSFFGPSQGEKLFF. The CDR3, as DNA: TGTGCCAGCAGTTTTTTTGGACCGAGCCAGGGGGAAAAACTGTTTTTT.

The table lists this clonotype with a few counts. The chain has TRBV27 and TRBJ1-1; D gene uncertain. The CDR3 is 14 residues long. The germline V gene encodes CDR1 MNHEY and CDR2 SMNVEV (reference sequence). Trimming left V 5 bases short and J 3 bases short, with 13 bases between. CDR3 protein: CASSSLMGYTEAFF. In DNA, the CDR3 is TGTGCCAGCAGTAGCCTCATGGGGTACACTGAAGCTTTCTTT.

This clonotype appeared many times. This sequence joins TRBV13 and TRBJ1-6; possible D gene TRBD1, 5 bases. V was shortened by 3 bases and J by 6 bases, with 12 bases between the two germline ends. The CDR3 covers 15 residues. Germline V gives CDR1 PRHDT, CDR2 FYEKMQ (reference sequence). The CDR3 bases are TGTGCCAGCAGCTTTACCCAAGGGGCTAATTCACCCCTCCACTTT. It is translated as CASSFTQGANSPLHF. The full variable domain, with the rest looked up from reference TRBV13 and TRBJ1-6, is AAGVIQSPRHLIKEKRETATLKCYPIPRHDTVYWYQQGPGQDPQFLISFYEKMQSDKGSIPDRFSAQQFSDYHSELNMSSLELGDSALYFCASSFTQGANSPLHFGNGTRLTVT.

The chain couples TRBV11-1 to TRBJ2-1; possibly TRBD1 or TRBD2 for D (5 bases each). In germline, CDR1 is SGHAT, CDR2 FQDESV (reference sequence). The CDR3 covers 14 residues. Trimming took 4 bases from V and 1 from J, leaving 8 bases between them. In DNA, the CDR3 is TGTGCCAGCAGCTCGGGGCAGTCCTACAATGAGCAGTTCTTC. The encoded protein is CASSSGQSYNEQFF.

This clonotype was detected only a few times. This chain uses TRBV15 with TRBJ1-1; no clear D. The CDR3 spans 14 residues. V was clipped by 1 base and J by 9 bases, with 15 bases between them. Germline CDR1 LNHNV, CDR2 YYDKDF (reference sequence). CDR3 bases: TGTGCCACCAGCAGAGGAGAAACATCAACCCAAGCTTTCTTT. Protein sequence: CATSRGETSTQAFF.

The CDR3 protein is CASSLARWGYNEQFF. The CDR3, as DNA: TGTGCCAGCAGTTTAGCCCGCTGGGGCTACAATGAGCAGTTCTTC. The rearrangement joins TRBV27 to TRBJ2-1; D is ambiguous. CDR3 length equals 15 residues. V dropped 2 bases and J dropped 3 bases, with 11 bases sitting between them. Germline values: CDR1 MNHEY, CDR2 SMNVEV (reference sequence).

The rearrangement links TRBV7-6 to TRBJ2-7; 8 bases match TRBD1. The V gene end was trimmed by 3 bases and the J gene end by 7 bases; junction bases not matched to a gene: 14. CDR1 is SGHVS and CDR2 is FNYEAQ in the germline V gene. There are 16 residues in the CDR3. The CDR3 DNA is TGTGCCAGCAGCTTGCCACGAGAGACCCACAGGGGGGAGCAGTACTTC. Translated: CASSLPRETHRGEQYF. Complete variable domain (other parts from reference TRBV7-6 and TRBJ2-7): GAGVSQSPRYKVTKRGQDVALRCDPISGHVSLYWYRQALGQGPEFLTYFNYEAQQDKSGLPNDRFSAERPEGSISTLTIQRTEQRDSAMYRCASSLPRETHRGEQYFGPGTRLTVT.

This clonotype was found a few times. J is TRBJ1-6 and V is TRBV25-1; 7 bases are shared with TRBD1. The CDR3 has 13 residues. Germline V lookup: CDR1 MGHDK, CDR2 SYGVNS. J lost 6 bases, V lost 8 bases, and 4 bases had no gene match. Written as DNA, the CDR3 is TGTGCCAGCCGGGACAGACCTAATTCACCCCTCCACTTT. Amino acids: CASRDRPNSPLHF.

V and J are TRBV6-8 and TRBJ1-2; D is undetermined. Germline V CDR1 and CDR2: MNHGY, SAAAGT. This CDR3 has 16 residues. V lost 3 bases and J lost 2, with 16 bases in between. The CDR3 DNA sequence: TGTGCCAGCAGTTATTCTTTAAACGCGGTCAACTATGGCTACACCTTC. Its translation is CASSYSLNAVNYGYTF.

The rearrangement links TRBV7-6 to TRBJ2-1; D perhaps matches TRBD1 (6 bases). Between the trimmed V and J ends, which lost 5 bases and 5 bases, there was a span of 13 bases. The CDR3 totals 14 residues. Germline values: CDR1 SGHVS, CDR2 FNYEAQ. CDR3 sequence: CASSPYWDNNEQFF. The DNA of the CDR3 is TGTGCCAGCAGCCCGTACTGGGACAACAATGAGCAGTTCTTC.

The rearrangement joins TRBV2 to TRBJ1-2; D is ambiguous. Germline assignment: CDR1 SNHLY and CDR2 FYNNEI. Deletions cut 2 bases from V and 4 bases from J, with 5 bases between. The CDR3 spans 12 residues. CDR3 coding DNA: TGTGCCAGCAGTGAAAGCAGCTATGGCTACACCTTC. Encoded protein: CASSESSYGYTF.

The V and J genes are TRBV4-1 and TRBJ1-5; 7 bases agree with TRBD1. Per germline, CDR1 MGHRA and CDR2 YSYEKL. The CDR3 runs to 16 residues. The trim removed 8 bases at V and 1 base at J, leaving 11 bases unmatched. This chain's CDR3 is CASGTGGGLSNQPQHF. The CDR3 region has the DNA TGCGCCAGCGGTACCGGAGGGGGCTTGAGCAATCAGCCCCAGCATTTT.

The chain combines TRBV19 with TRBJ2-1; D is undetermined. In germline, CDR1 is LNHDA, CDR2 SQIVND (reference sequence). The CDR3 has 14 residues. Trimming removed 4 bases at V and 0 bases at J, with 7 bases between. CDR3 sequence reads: CASSRAVSYNEQFF. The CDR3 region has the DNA TGTGCCAGTAGTAGGGCTGTCTCCTACAATGAGCAGTTCTTC.

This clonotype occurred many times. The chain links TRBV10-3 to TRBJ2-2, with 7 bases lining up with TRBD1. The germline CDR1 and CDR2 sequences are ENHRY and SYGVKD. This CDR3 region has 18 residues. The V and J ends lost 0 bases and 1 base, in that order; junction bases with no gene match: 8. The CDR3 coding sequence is TGTGCCATCAGTGAGTCCAAGGGGGCAGATCAGAACACCGGGGAGCTGTTTTTT. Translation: CAISESKGADQNTGELFF.

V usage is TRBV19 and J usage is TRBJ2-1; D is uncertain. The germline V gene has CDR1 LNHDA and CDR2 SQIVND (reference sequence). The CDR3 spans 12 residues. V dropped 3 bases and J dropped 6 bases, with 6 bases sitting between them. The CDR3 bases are TGTGCCAGTAGTATGGTTGCCAATGAGCAGTTCTTC. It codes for CASSMVANEQFF.

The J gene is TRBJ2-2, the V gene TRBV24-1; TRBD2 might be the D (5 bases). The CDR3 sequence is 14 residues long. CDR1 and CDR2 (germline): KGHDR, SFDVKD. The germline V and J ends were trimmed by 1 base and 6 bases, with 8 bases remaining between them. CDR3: CATSDFAGPGELFF. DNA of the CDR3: TGTGCCACCAGTGATTTCGCGGGCCCCGGGGAGCTGTTTTTT.

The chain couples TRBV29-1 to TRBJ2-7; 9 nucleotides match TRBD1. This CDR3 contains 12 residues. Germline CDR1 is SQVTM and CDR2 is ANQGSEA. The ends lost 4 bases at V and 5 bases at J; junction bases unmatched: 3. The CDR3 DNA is TGCAGCGTTGGGACAGGGGCGGACGAGCAGTACTTC. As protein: CSVGTGADEQYF.

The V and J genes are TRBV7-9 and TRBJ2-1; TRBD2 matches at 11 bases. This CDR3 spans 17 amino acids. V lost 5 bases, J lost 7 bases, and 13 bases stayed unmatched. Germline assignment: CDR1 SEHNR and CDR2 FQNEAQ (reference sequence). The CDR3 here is CASSPKFGTSGLNEQFF. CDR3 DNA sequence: TGTGCCAGCAGCCCCAAATTCGGGACTAGCGGACTGAATGAGCAGTTCTTC.

DNA for the CDR3: TGCGCCAGCAGCGTCGAACCGGGCCTTCAAGAGACCCAGTACTTC. It translates to CASSVEPGLQETQYF. This chain links TRBV4-1 with TRBJ2-5; D is uncertain. The V gene's germline CDR1 is MGHRA and CDR2 YSYEKL. The CDR3 length is 15 residues. Trimming shortened V by 5 bases and J by 2 bases, and 15 bases separated the two germline ends.

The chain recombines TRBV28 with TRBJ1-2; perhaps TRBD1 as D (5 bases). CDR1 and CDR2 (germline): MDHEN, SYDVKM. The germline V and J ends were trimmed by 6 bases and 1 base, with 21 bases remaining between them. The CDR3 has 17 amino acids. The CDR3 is CASSQTLRTSDNYGYTF. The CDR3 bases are TGTGCCAGCAGCCAGACCCTACGGACAAGCGATAACTATGGCTACACCTTC.

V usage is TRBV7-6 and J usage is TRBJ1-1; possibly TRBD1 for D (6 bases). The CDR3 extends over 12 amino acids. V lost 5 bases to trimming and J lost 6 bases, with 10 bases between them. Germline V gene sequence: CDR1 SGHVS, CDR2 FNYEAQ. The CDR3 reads CASSPGQSEAFF. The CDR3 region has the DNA TGTGCCAGCAGCCCCGGACAGTCTGAAGCTTTCTTT.

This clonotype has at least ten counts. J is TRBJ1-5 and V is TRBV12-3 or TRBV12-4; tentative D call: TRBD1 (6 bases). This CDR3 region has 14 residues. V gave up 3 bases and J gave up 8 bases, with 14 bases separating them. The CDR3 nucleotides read TGTGCCAGCAGTTTTACAGGGAGTTGGGAGCCCCAGCATTTT. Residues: CASSFTGSWEPQHF.

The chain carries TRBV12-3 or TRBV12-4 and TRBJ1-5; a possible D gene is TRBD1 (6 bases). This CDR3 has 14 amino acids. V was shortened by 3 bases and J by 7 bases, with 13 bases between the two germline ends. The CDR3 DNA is TGTGCCAGCAGTTTGGGTCGGGGGGCACAGCCCCAGCATTTT. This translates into CASSLGRGAQPQHF.

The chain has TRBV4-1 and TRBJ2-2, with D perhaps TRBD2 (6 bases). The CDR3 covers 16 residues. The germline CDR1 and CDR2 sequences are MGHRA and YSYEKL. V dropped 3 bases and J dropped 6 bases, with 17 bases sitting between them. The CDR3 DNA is TGCGCCAGCAGCCACACGACGGGACTTCCGGCCGGGGAGCTGTTTTTT. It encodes CASSHTTGLPAGELFF.

CDR3 loop: CASSEASRYYNEQFF. In nucleotides, the CDR3 is TGTGCCAGCAGTGAAGCATCCAGATATTACAATGAGCAGTTCTTC. The gene calls are TRBV2 and TRBJ2-1; no firm D call. The CDR3 runs to 15 residues. The germline CDR1 and CDR2 sequences are SNHLY and FYNNEI. V dropped 0 bases and J dropped 4 bases, with 10 bases sitting between them.

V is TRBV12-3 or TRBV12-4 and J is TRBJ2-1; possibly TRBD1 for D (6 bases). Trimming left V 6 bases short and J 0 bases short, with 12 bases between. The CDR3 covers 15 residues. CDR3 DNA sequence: TGTGCCAGCAGACCCGGACAGAGCTCCTACAATGAGCAGTTCTTC. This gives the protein CASRPGQSSYNEQFF.

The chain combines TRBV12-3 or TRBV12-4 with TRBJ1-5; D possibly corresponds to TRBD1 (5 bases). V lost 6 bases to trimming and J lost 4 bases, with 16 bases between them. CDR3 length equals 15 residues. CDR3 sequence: CASRTLGEGNQPQHF. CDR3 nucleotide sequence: TGTGCCAGCAGGACTCTTGGGGAGGGGAATCAGCCCCAGCATTTT.